This T cell receptor (beta chain) was sequenced for a study of cytomegalovirus exposure and HLA in healthy donors. The V end lost 6 bases, the J end lost 0 bases, and 12 bases lay between the germline ends. CDR1 is LNHDA, CDR2 SQIVND, per germline (reference sequence). The CDR3 is 14 residues long. Vbeta (60) and Jbeta (13) primers were used in the PCR. Profiled with immunoSEQ multiplex PCR; TCRdb holds only in-frame clones, not every one. Of about 150,000 clones listed, 86% are singletons. This clone was counted only a few times. The sequenced sample was PBMCs. This chain uses TRBV19 with TRBJ2-7; a weak D match, TRBD1 (6 bases). The clonotype was recovered from a woman younger than 30 in good health and CMV-seronegative. DNA of the CDR3: TGTGCCAGTAGCCCTCAGGGGAGCTCCTACGAGCAGTACTTC. Its protein product is CASSPQGSSYEQYF. Using reference TRBV19 and TRBJ2-7 for the parts outside the CDR3, the full variable domain is DGGITQSPKYLFRKEGQNVTLSCEQNLNHDAMYWYRQDPGQGLRLIYYSQIVNDFQKGDIAEGYSVSREKKESFPLTVTSAQKNPTAFYLCASSPQGSSYEQYFGPGTRLTVT.